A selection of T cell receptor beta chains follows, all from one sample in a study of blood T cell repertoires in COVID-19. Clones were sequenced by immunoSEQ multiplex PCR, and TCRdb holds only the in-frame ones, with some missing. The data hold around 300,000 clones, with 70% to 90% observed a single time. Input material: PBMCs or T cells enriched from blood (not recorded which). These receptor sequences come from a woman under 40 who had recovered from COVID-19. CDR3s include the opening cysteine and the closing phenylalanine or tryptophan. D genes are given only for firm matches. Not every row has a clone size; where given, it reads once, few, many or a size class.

CAAQSLKSNQPQHF | TGTGCCGCACAGAGCTTGAAGAGCAATCAGCCCCAGCATTTT | NA | TRBJ1-5 | TRBV6-5 | NA
CASSLMVTRTAVEKLFF | TGTGCCAGCAGCTTGATGGTCACTCGGACAGCAGTAGAAAAACTGTTTTTT | NA | TRBJ1-4 | TRBV5-6 | NA
CAWGKTGMGLEQYF | TGTGCCTGGGGCAAGACAGGGATGGGGTTAGAGCAGTACTTC | TRBD1 | TRBJ2-7 | TRBV30 | NA
CASSQVSTGELFF | TGTGCCAGCAGCCAAGTGAGCACCGGGGAGCTGTTTTTT | NA | TRBJ2-2 | TRBV5-6 | few
CSASSLAGAVYEQYF | TGCAGTGCTAGTAGTCTAGCGGGTGCCGTATACGAGCAGTACTTC | TRBD2 | TRBJ2-7 | TRBV20-1 | NA
CASSPRQGTIGYTF | TGTGCCAGCAGCCCCCGACAGGGGACGATTGGCTACACCTTC | TRBD1 | TRBJ1-2 | TRBV9 | few
CASAGTVQETQYF | TGTGCCAGCGCGGGGACAGTCCAAGAGACCCAGTACTTC | NA | TRBJ2-5 | TRBV3-1/TRBV3-2 | NA
CASSGVGGTRTSEAFF | TGCGCCAGCAGCGGGGTTGGCGGGACCCGGACGTCTGAAGCTTTCTTT | NA | TRBJ1-1 | TRBV5-1 | NA
CASSFSGGNGNTIYF | TGTGCCAGCAGTTTTTCAGGGGGCAATGGAAACACCATATATTTT | TRBD1 | TRBJ1-3 | TRBV28 | NA
CASSATITDTQYF | TGTGCCAGCAGCGCGACTATCACAGATACGCAGTATTTT | NA | TRBJ2-3 | TRBV6-5 | NA
CASSLWALAGGDANTGELFF | TGTGCCAGCAGTTTATGGGCCCTAGCGGGGGGCGACGCGAACACCGGGGAGCTGTTTTTT | TRBD2 | TRBJ2-2 | TRBV28 | NA
CATNRGQGWTEAFF | TGTGCCACCAATCGCGGACAGGGATGGACTGAAGCTTTCTTT | TRBD1 | TRBJ1-1 | TRBV10-3 | NA
CASSQDNRVRAFF | TGTGCCAGCAGCCAAGACAACAGGGTGAGGGCTTTCTTT | NA | TRBJ1-1 | TRBV3-1/TRBV3-2 | NA
CASSPDRGYGQFF | TGTGCCAGCAGCCCGGACAGGGGGTACGGTCAGTTCTTC | TRBD1 | TRBJ2-1 | TRBV11-3 | NA
CASSATSTNTGELFF | TGTGCCAGCAGCGCGACTAGCACGAACACCGGGGAGCTGTTTTTT | TRBD2 | TRBJ2-2 | TRBV9 | NA
CASSLSYRSVSAYEQYF | TGTGCCAGCAGTTTAAGTTACCGTTCAGTATCAGCCTACGAGCAGTACTTC | NA | TRBJ2-7 | TRBV27 | once
CASSYSWTESTDTQYF | TGTGCCAGCAGTTACTCGTGGACAGAAAGCACAGATACGCAGTATTTT | NA | TRBJ2-3 | TRBV6-2/TRBV6-3 | NA
CASSALGTFNEQFF | TGTGCCAGCAGTGCGCTAGGGACTTTCAATGAGCAGTTCTTC | NA | TRBJ2-1 | TRBV27 | NA
CASSDGTGQFYGYTF | TGTGCCAGCAGTGATGGGACAGGACAGTTTTATGGCTACACCTTC | TRBD1 | TRBJ1-2 | TRBV6-1 | NA
CASSLVAGGYEQFF | TGTGCCAGCAGCTTAGTGGCAGGGGGCTATGAGCAGTTCTTC | TRBD1 | TRBJ2-1 | TRBV7-9 | NA
CASSDGTGSYTF | TGTGCCAGCAGCGACGGGACAGGGAGCTACACCTTC | TRBD1 | TRBJ1-2 | TRBV6-6 | NA
CASTQPGQGNEQYF | TGTGCCAGTACCCAGCCGGGACAGGGAAACGAGCAGTACTTC | TRBD1 | TRBJ2-7 | TRBV19 | few
CASSRQGNNYGYTF | TGTGCCAGCAGCCGCCAGGGTAATAACTATGGCTACACCTTC | NA | TRBJ1-2 | TRBV14 | NA
CASSQTTTGGYQPQHF | TGTGCCAGTAGCCAGACTACGACAGGGGGCTATCAGCCCCAGCATTTT | TRBD1 | TRBJ1-5 | TRBV19 | NA
CASRASGTYYNEQFF | TGTGCCAGCAGGGCTAGCGGGACCTACTACAATGAGCAGTTCTTC | TRBD2 | TRBJ2-1 | TRBV28 | NA
CSASRQQGDKAFF | TGCAGTGCTAGTCGCCAACAGGGGGATAAAGCTTTCTTT | TRBD1 | TRBJ1-1 | TRBV20-1 | NA
CASSTRDAEVSGANVLTF | TGTGCCAGCAGCACCCGAGACGCGGAAGTCTCTGGGGCCAACGTCCTGACTTTC | NA | TRBJ2-6 | TRBV11-3 | NA